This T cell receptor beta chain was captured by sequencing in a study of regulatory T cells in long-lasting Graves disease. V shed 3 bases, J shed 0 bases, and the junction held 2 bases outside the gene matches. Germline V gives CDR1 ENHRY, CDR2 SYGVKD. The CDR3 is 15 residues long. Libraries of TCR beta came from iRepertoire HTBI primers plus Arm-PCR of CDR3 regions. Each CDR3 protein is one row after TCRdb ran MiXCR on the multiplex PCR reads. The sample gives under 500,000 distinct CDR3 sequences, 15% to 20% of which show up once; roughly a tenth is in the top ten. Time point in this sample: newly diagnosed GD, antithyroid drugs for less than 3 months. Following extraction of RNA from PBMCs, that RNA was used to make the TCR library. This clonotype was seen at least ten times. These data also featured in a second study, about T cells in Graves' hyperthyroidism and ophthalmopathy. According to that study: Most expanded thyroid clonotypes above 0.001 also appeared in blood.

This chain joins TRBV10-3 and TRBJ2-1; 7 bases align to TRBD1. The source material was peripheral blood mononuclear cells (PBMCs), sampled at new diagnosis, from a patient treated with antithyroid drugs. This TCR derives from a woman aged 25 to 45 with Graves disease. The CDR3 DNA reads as TGTGCCATCAGTGAACAGGGGAGCTCCTACAATGAGCAGTTCTTC. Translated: CAISEQGSSYNEQFF.